This T cell receptor delta chain comes out of a study of gamma-delta chains in newborns, infants, children. About the research overall: Polyclonal expansion of innate γδ T cells after birth follows microbial exposure.

The CDR3 length is 17 residues. Trimming pared 3 bases from V and 4 bases from J, leaving 21 bases between. CDR1 and CDR2 (germline): TSWWSYY, QGS. A note on this clone: TCRdb records a much larger clone's protein for this DNA, with a difference at residue 10 that likely arises from a read error; the protein given is the translation of the DNA.

TCRdb re-called the reads through CATT. The table lists 2,200 or so delta-chain clones, 1.5% of them singletons, with about a third in the top ten. Sequenced material: blood. The chain has TRDV1 and TRDJ1; a weak D match, TRDD3 (5 bases). The clonotype was recovered from a child who was a newborn, infant or young child, either healthy, febrile or measles-vaccinated (not recorded which). The CDR3 region is CALGDPGWLLGHDKLIF. CDR3 DNA sequence: TGTGCTCTTGGGGACCCGGGGTGGTTGTTGGGGCACGATAAACTCATCTTT.